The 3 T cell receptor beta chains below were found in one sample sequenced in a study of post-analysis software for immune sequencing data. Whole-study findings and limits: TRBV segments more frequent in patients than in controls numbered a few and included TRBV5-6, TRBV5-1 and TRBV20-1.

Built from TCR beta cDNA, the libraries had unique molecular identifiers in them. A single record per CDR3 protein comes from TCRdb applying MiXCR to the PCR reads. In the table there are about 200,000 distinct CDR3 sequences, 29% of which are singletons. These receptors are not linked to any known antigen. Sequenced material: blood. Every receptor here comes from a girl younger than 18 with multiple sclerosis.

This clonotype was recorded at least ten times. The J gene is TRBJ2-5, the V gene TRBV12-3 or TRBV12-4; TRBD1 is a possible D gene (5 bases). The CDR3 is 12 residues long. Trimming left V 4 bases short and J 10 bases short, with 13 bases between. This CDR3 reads CASSSTGSIQYF. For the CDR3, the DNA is TGTGCCAGCAGTTCAACAGGCTCGATCCAGTACTTC.

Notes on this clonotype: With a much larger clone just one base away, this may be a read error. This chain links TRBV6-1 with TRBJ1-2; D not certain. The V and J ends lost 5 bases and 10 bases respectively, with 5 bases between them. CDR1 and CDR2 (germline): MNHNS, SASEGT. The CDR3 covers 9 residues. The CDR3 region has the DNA TGTGCCAGCAGTCACCCCTACACCTTC. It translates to CASSHPYTF.

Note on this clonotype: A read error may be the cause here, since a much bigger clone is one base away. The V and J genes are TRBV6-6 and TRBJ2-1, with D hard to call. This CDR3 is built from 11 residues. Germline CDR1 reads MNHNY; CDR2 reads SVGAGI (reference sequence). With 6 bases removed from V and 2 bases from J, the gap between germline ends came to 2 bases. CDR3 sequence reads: CASRAYNEQFF. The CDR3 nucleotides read TGTGCCAGCAGAGCCTACAATGAGCAGTTCTTC.